These T cell receptor beta chains were read from a single sample in a study of beta chain features in type 1 diabetes. Sequencing used immunoSEQ multiplex PCR; TCRdb keeps in-frame clones, though not all of them. The sample comprises about 150,000 clones, approximately 10% of which are singletons, and roughly 1.9% rests with the top ten. The sample comprised central memory CD4+ T cells from blood. These receptors came from a man between 18 and 35 years old in good health. CDR3s include the opening cysteine and the closing phenylalanine or tryptophan. D genes are given only for firm matches. Rows may omit the clone size; those that give it use once, few, many or a size class.

TRBV29-1,NA,few,TRBJ1-5,TGCAGCGTTGCGAATCAGCCCCAGCATTTT,CSVANQPQHF
TRBV5-4,NA,few,TRBJ1-1,TGTGCCAGCAGCAGCCCCGGGGCCGGGGGGACTGAAGCTTTCTTT,CASSSPGAGGTEAFF
TRBV9,NA,NA,TRBJ2-1,TGTGCCAGCACCACGGATCCCGATCCAATGAAGCAGTTCTTC,CASTTDPDPMKQFF
TRBV9,TRBD1,few,TRBJ1-6,TGTGCCAGCAGCAGTGACAGGGTACTTTCACCCCTCCACTTT,CASSSDRVLSPLHF
TRBV28,TRBD1,NA,TRBJ1-1,TGTGCCAGCAGTTTGGCAGGACAGGGTGACACTGAAGCTTTCTTT,CASSLAGQGDTEAFF
TRBV6-6,NA,few,TRBJ1-1,TGTGCCAGCAGGTCCCTACAGGGTATTCACACTGAAGCTTTCTTT,CASRSLQGIHTEAFF
TRBV6-5,NA,many,TRBJ2-1,TGTGCCAGCAGTATCTCTCTGGGGGACAATGAGCAGTTCTTC,CASSISLGDNEQFF
TRBV27,TRBD2,NA,TRBJ2-3,TGTGCCAGCAGTTCACCGACTAGCGGGAGGGCCATAGATACGCAGTATTTT,CASSSPTSGRAIDTQYF
TRBV29-1,TRBD1,NA,TRBJ2-1,TGCAGCGGTGGACAGGGGTTTTTCGAGCAGTTCTTC,CSGGQGFFEQFF
TRBV19,NA,NA,TRBJ2-7,TGTGCCAGTAGTATTTCTCGAAACGAGCAGTACTTC,CASSISRNEQYF
TRBV29-1,NA,NA,TRBJ1-1,TGCAGCGTTCGGTCGGGGAACACTGAAGCTTTCTTT,CSVRSGNTEAFF
TRBV29-1,TRBD1,once,TRBJ2-7,TGCAGCGTTGAAACAGGGGTTACAGCAAAGCAGTGCTTC,CSVETGVTAKQCF
TRBV7-2,NA,many,TRBJ2-2,TGTGCCAGCAGCTTATTCACAGTCGGGGAGCTGTTTTTT,CASSLFTVGELFF
TRBV15,TRBD1,few,TRBJ2-3,TGTGCCACCAGCGTCTGGACAGGGTCCCAGGGAGATACGCAGTATTTT,CATSVWTGSQGDTQYF
TRBV18,NA,NA,TRBJ1-1,TGTGCCAGCTTCAGGGAAATGAACACTGAAGCTTTCTTT,CASFREMNTEAFF
TRBV5-1,NA,many,TRBJ2-1,TGCGCCAGCAGCGTGCTTGAGGGGCACAATGAGCAGTTCTTC,CASSVLEGHNEQFF
TRBV30,NA,many,TRBJ2-5,TGTGCCTGGAGTTTGCTGGACTTAAGAGGGGAGACCCAGTACTTC,CAWSLLDLRGETQYF
TRBV7-9,NA,few,TRBJ2-1,TGTGCCAGCAGCTTAGGCGCAGGGTCCGGCTCCTACAATGAGCAGTTCTTC,CASSLGAGSGSYNEQFF
TRBV28,TRBD1,NA,TRBJ2-5,TGTGCCAGCAGTGTGACAGGGGGTGGCCAAGAGACCCAGTACTTC,CASSVTGGGQETQYF
TRBV29-1,NA,many,TRBJ2-5,TGCAGCGTTGCGAGCGTCTATTCGGTTCAGTACTTC,CSVASVYSVQYF
TRBV11-2,NA,few,TRBJ1-5,TGTGCCAGCAGCGGCGACAGGAATCAGCCCCAGCATTTT,CASSGDRNQPQHF
TRBV7-3,TRBD2,NA,TRBJ2-1,TGTGCCAGCAGCTTAACAGCGGGAGGCTACAATGAGCAGTTCTTC,CASSLTAGGYNEQFF
TRBV18,NA,few,TRBJ2-7,TGTGCCAGCTCACCAAAAGGGAAGGGACCGAGCTCCTACGAGCAGTACTTC,CASSPKGKGPSSYEQYF
TRBV4-3,NA,few,TRBJ1-6,TGCGCCAGCAGCCAAGATTCGTTAGGGGGTTCACCCCTCCACTTT,CASSQDSLGGSPLHF
TRBV7-9,NA,NA,TRBJ1-6,TGTGCCCGACTGGGTTATAATTCACCCCTCCACTTT,CARLGYNSPLHF
TRBV2,NA,NA,TRBJ2-2,TGTGCCAGCAGAGAGACCAACACCGGGGAGCTGTTTTTT,CASRETNTGELFF
TRBV5-1,NA,NA,TRBJ2-2,TGCGCCAGCAGCTTTACCGGGACGGGCACCGGGGAGCTGTTTTTT,CASSFTGTGTGELFF
TRBV5-1,NA,NA,TRBJ2-7,TGCGCCAGCAGCTTGGAGCAGGGGATCTACGAGCAGTACTTC,CASSLEQGIYEQYF
TRBV11-3,TRBD2,few,TRBJ2-5,TGTGCCAGCAGCTTAGGCTTCGGACTAGCGGAGACCCAGTACTTC,CASSLGFGLAETQYF
TRBV9,NA,few,TRBJ2-7,TGTGCCAGCAGCGTAGGGCTGGACTCCCCCTACGAGCAGTACTTC,CASSVGLDSPYEQYF
TRBV9,NA,few,TRBJ2-1,TGTGCCAGCAGCGTAGTACAGAGCGGTGGTAGGAATGAGCAGTTCTTC,CASSVVQSGGRNEQFF
TRBV7-2,TRBD2,NA,TRBJ2-1,TGTGCCAGCAGCCCCAGACTAGCGGGAGTCTACAATGAGCAGTTCTTC,CASSPRLAGVYNEQFF
TRBV29-1,NA,many,TRBJ1-6,TGCAGCGTCAAACAGGTGGAGGGTTCACCCCTCCACTTT,CSVKQVEGSPLHF
TRBV6-6,NA,few,TRBJ1-2,TGTGCCAGCAGTTACTCAGAAGCTGGTTATGGCTACACCTTC,CASSYSEAGYGYTF
TRBV30,NA,few,TRBJ2-1,TGTGCCTGGACCGGAAGCTCCTACAATGAGCAGTTCTTC,CAWTGSSYNEQFF
TRBV28,NA,NA,TRBJ2-7,TGTGCCAGCAGTTCCCCTCCTAACGGTGCTTACGAGCAGTACTTC,CASSSPPNGAYEQYF
TRBV7-2,TRBD2,NA,TRBJ2-3,TGTGCCAGCAGCTCGGCTGAGCGGGGGGGGCGCACAGATACGCAGTATTTT,CASSSAERGGRTDTQYF
TRBV28,NA,NA,TRBJ1-4,TGTGCCAGCAGTCGGCGGACAAATGAAAAACTGTTTTTT,CASSRRTNEKLFF
TRBV28,TRBD2,few,TRBJ2-1,TGTGCCAGCAGTCTACTAGCGGAACCAGCGTTCTTC,CASSLLAEPAFF
TRBV7-2,TRBD2,NA,TRBJ2-3,TGTGCCACCGGGACTAGCGGGTCTTATACGCAGTATTTT,CATGTSGSYTQYF
TRBV5-1,NA,NA,TRBJ1-1,TGCGCCAGCAGCTTCCAGAACACTGAAGCTTTCTTT,CASSFQNTEAFF
TRBV6-5,NA,NA,TRBJ2-2,TGTGCCAGCAGACTACCTTCCGGGGAGCTGTTTTTT,CASRLPSGELFF
TRBV6-5,NA,NA,TRBJ2-3,TGTGCCAGCACGGGTCTCATCAACACAGATACGCAGTATTTT,CASTGLINTDTQYF
TRBV5-1,NA,many,TRBJ2-7,TGCGCCAGCAGCTTGGAGGCTAGGAGTCTGGGGGAGCAGTACTTC,CASSLEARSLGEQYF
TRBV7-3,TRBD2,NA,TRBJ2-5,TGTGCCAGCAGCGAAGGACTAGCGGGGCAAGAGACCCAGTACTTC,CASSEGLAGQETQYF
TRBV5-4,NA,NA,TRBJ2-7,TGTGCCAGCAGCTTGACAGGGAACTCCTACGAGCAGTACTTC,CASSLTGNSYEQYF
TRBV2,NA,NA,TRBJ2-5,TGTGCCAGCAGGGAGACTAGAAAAGAGACCCAGTACTTC,CASRETRKETQYF
TRBV11-3,TRBD1,NA,TRBJ2-2,TGTGCCAGCAGCTTAGCGCGGCCAGGGGGCATCGGGGAGCTGTTTTTT,CASSLARPGGIGELFF
TRBV7-9,NA,few,TRBJ2-7,TGTGCCAGCAGCCAGGACTGGCTGTCCTACGAGCAGTACTTC,CASSQDWLSYEQYF
TRBV29-1,TRBD1,NA,TRBJ2-7,TGCAGCGTTGCCCAGGGACAGGTGTCCTACGAGCAGTACTTC,CSVAQGQVSYEQYF
TRBV7-8,TRBD2,NA,TRBJ2-2,TGTGCCAGCAGCGTTAGGGCGGGAGGTAACACCGGGGAGCTGTTTTTT,CASSVRAGGNTGELFF
TRBV7-2,TRBD2,few,TRBJ2-3,TGTGCCAGCGAACCCCAGGCGGGAGTGGCCACGCAGTATTTT,CASEPQAGVATQYF